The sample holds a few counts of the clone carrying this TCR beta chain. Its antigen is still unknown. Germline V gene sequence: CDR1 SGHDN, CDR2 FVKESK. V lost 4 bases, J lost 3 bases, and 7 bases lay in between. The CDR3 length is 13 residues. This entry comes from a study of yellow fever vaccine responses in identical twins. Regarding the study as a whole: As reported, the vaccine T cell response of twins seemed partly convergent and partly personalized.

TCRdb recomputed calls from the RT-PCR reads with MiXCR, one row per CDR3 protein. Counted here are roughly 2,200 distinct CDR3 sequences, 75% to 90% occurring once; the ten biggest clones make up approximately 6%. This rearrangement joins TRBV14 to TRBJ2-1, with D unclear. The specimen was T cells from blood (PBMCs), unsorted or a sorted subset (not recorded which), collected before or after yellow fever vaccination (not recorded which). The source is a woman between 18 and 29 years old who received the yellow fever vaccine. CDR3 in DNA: TGTGCCAGCAGCCCCGTCCTCTACAATGAGCAGTTCTTC. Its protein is CASSPVLYNEQFF.